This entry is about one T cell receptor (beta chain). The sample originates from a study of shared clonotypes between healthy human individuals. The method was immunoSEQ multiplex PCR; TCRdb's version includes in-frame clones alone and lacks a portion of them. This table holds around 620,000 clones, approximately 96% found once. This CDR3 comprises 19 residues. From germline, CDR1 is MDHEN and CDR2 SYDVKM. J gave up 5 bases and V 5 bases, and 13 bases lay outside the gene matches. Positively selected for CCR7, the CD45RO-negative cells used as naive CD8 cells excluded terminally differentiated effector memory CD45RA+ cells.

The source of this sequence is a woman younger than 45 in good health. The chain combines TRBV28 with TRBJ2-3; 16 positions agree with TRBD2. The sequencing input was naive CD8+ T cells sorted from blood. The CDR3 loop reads CASSRTGTSGRASRDTQYF. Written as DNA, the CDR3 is TGTGCCAGCAGTCGGACCGGGACTAGCGGGAGGGCCTCGAGAGATACGCAGTATTTT.